A single T cell receptor beta chain is shown here with its context. This sample is part of a study of Ad26.COV2.S vaccination and SARS-CoV-2 variants. The method was immunoSEQ multiplex PCR; TCRdb's version includes in-frame clones alone and lacks a portion of them. Of roughly 510,000 clones listed, roughly nine tenths were seen once; the top ten hold roughly 12%. As for treatment: 15 to 20 received Ad26.COV2.S at low or high dose, single or two shots; roughly 5 received placebo; per-sample allocation not given. On day 63 after the first injection, vaccine and placebo recipients gave samples. Germline values: CDR1 MDHEN, CDR2 SYDVKM. This CDR3 contains 12 residues. The V end was cut by 3 bases, the J end by 9 bases, with 11 bases between.

The starting material was peripheral blood, obtained in a trial of Ad26.COV2.S vaccine versus placebo. The V call is TRBV28, the J call TRBJ1-1; perhaps TRBD1 as D (5 bases). The origin of this receptor is a person between 18 and 65 years old who received the Ad26.COV2.S COVID-19 vaccine or a placebo. The CDR3 sequence is CASSLGQHKAFF. CDR3 coding DNA: TGTGCCAGCAGTTTGGGGCAGCATAAAGCTTTCTTT.